The 5 T cell receptor beta chains below all came from one sample that was sequenced in a study of OX40 agonist ivuxolimab in advanced cancers. Method: immunoSEQ multiplex PCR; TCRdb's copy keeps in-frame clones and lacks some. The data contain about 19,000 clones, roughly 84% of them singletons. The specimen comprised CD4+ or CD8+ T cells sorted from blood, sampled in a trial of the OX40 agonist ivuxolimab. The receptors derive from an adult with an advanced solid tumor such as melanoma, head and neck, liver or kidney cancer.

This sequence joins TRBV27 and TRBJ2-7; 12 bases match TRBD2. This CDR3 comprises 15 residues. The J segment lost 5 bases and the V segment lost 5 bases, leaving 7 bases of the junction unmatched. Looked up from germline, CDR1 is MNHEY and CDR2 is SMNVEV (reference sequence). CDR3 in DNA: TGTGCCAGCAGTCCGCTAGCGGGAGGGCCTCACGAGCAGTACTTC. Translation: CASSPLAGGPHEQYF.

This chain uses TRBV27 with TRBJ2-1; perhaps TRBD2 as D (6 bases). Germline values: CDR1 MNHEY, CDR2 SMNVEV (reference sequence). With 6 bases removed from V and 1 base from J, the gap between germline ends came to 13 bases. CDR3 length: 15 residues. CDR3 DNA sequence: TGTGCCAGCAGGGCGGGGCAGGGATCCTACAATGAGCAGTTCTTC. The encoded protein is CASRAGQGSYNEQFF.

V gene TRBV28 combines with J gene TRBJ1-1; D ambiguous. There are 13 residues in the CDR3. In germline, CDR1 is MDHEN, CDR2 SYDVKM. Trimming shortened V by 3 bases and J by 5 bases, and 10 bases separated the two germline ends. CDR3 in DNA: TGTGCCAGCAGTTTTGTTCAGGCTACTGAAGCTTTCTTT. Its protein is CASSFVQATEAFF. Full variable domain (missing parts from reference TRBV28 and TRBJ1-1): DVKVTQSSRYLVKRTGEKVFLECVQDMDHENMFWYRQDPGLGLRLIYFSYDVKMKEKGDIPEGYSVSREKKERFSLILESASTNQTSMYLCASSFVQATEAFFGQGTRLTVV.

V and J are TRBV11-2 and TRBJ2-1, with 7 bases matching TRBD2. The germline CDR1 and CDR2 sequences are SGHAT and FQNNGV. CDR3 length: 11 amino acids. Germline trimming cut 5 bases from V and 11 bases from J; bases unmatched to any gene: 3. CDR3 protein: CASSPGTKQFF. The CDR3 DNA follows: TGTGCCAGCAGCCCCGGGACTAAGCAGTTCTTC.

The chain links TRBV30 to TRBJ1-6; D unclear. This CDR3 comprises 13 residues. Trimming stripped 0 bases from V and 10 bases from J, with 10 bases between. Per germline, CDR1 GTSNPN and CDR2 SVGIG (reference sequence). The CDR3 is CAWSVSSESPLHF. CDR3 bases: TGTGCCTGGAGTGTATCGAGTGAATCACCCCTCCACTTT.